A single sample gave rise to the 7 T cell receptor beta chains below, sequenced in a study of T cells in Graves' hyperthyroidism and ophthalmopathy. RNA transcripts provided the source from which TCR beta CDR3 regions were amplified. HTBI primers were employed in a first-round RT-PCR of the TCR CDR3. TCRdb re-analysed the multiplex PCR reads in MiXCR, keeping a single row per CDR3 protein. Of approximately 98,000 distinct CDR3 sequences listed, approximately 42% are singletons. The sample taken for sequencing was peripheral blood or thyroid tissue (not recorded which). The receptors were gathered from a woman in her thirties with Graves' hyperthyroidism.

Regarding this clonotype: A much larger clone is a single base away; this may be a read error. The V and J genes are TRBV15 and TRBJ1-5; D not certain. The CDR3 totals 14 residues. Trimming stripped 10 bases from V and 5 bases from J, with 18 bases between. From germline, CDR1 is LNHNV and CDR2 YYDKDF (reference sequence). The CDR3 sequence: CASRTAGSDQPQHF. The CDR3, as DNA: TGTGCCAGCAGGACCGCAGGAAGCGATCAGCCCCAGCATTTT.

In this sample, this clonotype turned up many times. The chain links TRBV10-3 to TRBJ2-3; 7 bases match TRBD1. This CDR3 spans 13 amino acids. Germline values: CDR1 ENHRY, CDR2 SYGVKD. V lost 8 bases to trimming and J lost 3 bases; unmatched junction nucleotides: 5. In nucleotides, the CDR3 is TGTGCCATCGAAGGGACAGATACAGATACGCAGTATTTT. This codes for CAIEGTDTDTQYF.

A word on this clonotype: The CDR3 end shows no conserved phenylalanine or tryptophan, and so a read error is likely. The genes are TRBV7-9 and TRBJ2-2; no reliable D call. In germline, CDR1 is SEHNR, CDR2 FQNEAQ (reference sequence). The CDR3 consists of 13 residues. V lost 3 bases and J 8 bases, leaving 10 bases between the germline ends. CDR3 sequence reads: CASSLAPWGELFS. The CDR3 nucleotides read TGTGCCAGCAGCTTGGCCCCGTGGGGGGAGCTGTTTTCT.

CDR3 in amino acids: CSARTGTSVYEQYF. The CDR3 region has the DNA TGCAGTGCCCGTACCGGGACTAGCGTCTACGAGCAGTACTTC. V is TRBV20-1 and J is TRBJ2-7; 10 bases line up with TRBD2. Germline CDR1 DFQATT, CDR2 SNEGSKA (reference sequence). There are 14 residues in the CDR3. V dropped 6 bases and J dropped 3; count of bases not matched to a gene: 8.

This clonotype appeared many times. This chain joins TRBV24-1 and TRBJ2-2; D remains unclear. The CDR3 is 12 amino acids. The germline V gene encodes CDR1 KGHDR and CDR2 SFDVKD. V was pared by 10 bases and J by 0 bases, with 5 bases between. The CDR3 sequence is CATGSNTGELFF. In DNA, the CDR3 is TGTGCCACAGGTTCGAACACCGGGGAGCTGTTTTTT.

This clonotype was detected only a few times. V gene TRBV28 combines with J gene TRBJ1-4; D not certain. Germline lookup yields CDR1 MDHEN and CDR2 SYDVKM. V gave up 7 bases and J gave up 5 bases, with 17 bases separating them. This CDR3 region has 15 residues. The CDR3 DNA sequence: TGTGCCAGCACCCCAGGATGGAGCCCGAATGAAAAACTGTTTTTT. Its translation: CASTPGWSPNEKLFF.

Turning to this clonotype: One base away lies a much larger clone, so this may be a sequencing read error. The V call is TRBV6-1, the J call TRBJ2-5; D is possibly TRBD2 (7 bases). The CDR3 consists of 15 residues. Germline values: CDR1 MNHNS, CDR2 SASEGT. Between the trimmed V and J ends, which lost 8 bases and 3 bases, there was a span of 19 bases. The chain's CDR3 is CASGGGTFMEETQYF. The CDR3, as DNA: TGTGCCAGCGGGGGAGGGACATTCATGGAAGAGACCCAGTACTTC.